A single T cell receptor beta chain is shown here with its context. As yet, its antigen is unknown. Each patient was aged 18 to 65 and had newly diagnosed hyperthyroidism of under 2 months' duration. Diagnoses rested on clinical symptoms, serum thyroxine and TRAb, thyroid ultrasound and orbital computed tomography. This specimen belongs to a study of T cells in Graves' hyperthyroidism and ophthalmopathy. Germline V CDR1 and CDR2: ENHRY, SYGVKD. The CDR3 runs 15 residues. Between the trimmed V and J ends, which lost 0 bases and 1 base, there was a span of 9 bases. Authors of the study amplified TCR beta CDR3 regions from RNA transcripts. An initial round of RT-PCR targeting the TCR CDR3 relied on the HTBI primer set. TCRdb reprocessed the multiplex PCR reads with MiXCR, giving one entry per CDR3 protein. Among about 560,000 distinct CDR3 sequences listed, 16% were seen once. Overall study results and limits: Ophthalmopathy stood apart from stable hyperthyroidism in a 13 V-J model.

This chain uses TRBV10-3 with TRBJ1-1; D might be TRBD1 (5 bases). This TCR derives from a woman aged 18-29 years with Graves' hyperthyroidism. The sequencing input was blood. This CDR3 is CAISESPGTNTEAFF. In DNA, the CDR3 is TGTGCCATCAGTGAGTCCCCAGGGACGAACACTGAAGCTTTCTTT.